This entry concerns a single TCR beta chain. Its antigen has not been determined. Base quality data are lacking; no much larger clone is found one base away. The immunoSEQ Assay, a bias-controlled multiplex PCR, was used to amplify TCRbeta CDR3 regions from genomic DNA. Turning to the authors' computational methods: The number of nucleated cells in each sample was estimated from the amplification of reference gene primers within the assay. To quantify the absolute abundance of each unique TCRbeta CDR3 rearrangement, sequence reads were collapsed and filtered. For each sample, productive Simpson clonality was calculated as the square root of Simpson's diversity index across productive rearrangements. Held by TCRdb, this immuneACCESS table contains in-frame sequences only and omits some clones. Under half of the omission traces to an unresolved V gene where checked; the cause of the rest is unknown. V, J and clone size were drawn from that table, and D and trimming were deduced from the DNA. The sample table records 95,000 to 150,000 clones; just under 80% of these occur just once. Of the sample, roughly 17% is held by the ten largest clones.

Each collaborating institution followed its own protocols to collect whole blood in K2EDTA tubes. For TCRbeta analysis, collaborator samples were shipped as frozen whole blood, as isolated PBMCs, or as DNA extracted from either sample type. The entry originates in a study of blood T cell repertoires in COVID-19 (TCRdb year 2020). Concerning the study at large: The collaborator samples originated in the United States, Italy and Spain and spanned the acute and convalescent phases of COVID-19. Sample metadata almost always included a de-identified subject ID, COVID-19 status, age in years and sex. The material from the prospective study consisted of cDNA or gDNA derived from T cells, B-cell-depleted T cells, or PBMCs. Deeply sampled blood TCRbeta repertoires from subjects exposed to, actively infected with, or recovered from COVID-19 were included in the dataset. A freely available public database, intended as a resource for researchers studying the immune response to SARS-CoV-2, is where the repertoires were released. Where available, HLA class I and class II types were obtained from metadata supplied by the sample provider rather than from assay-based typing. Samples were obtained from the ongoing ImmuneRACE study (first 160 participants) and from 1,200 or so subjects provided by 6 global collaborators.

Study-level results and caveats: The quantity of clinical and demographic metadata differed by source and by participant and was supplied without curation.

CDR1 SGHAT and CDR2 FQDESV are derived from the germline V gene (reference sequence). V loses 6 bases of germline sequence and J loses 4 bases, and the interval between the two ends is 16 bases. The cysteine opens and the phenylalanine closes a CDR3 of 15 amino acids. The DNA shown is the 45-base CDR3, in frame from base 1. The sequence derives from a man aged 55 to 70 with active or convalescent COVID-19. The specimen was peripheral blood. In this chain, TRBV11-1 is recombined with TRBJ2-1, with TRBD2 tentatively as D gene (5 bases match). The CDR3 protein: CASSQPVGLYNEQFF. The nucleotide sequence reads as follows: TGTGCCAGCAGTCAACCCGTCGGACTTTACAATGAGCAGTTCTTC.